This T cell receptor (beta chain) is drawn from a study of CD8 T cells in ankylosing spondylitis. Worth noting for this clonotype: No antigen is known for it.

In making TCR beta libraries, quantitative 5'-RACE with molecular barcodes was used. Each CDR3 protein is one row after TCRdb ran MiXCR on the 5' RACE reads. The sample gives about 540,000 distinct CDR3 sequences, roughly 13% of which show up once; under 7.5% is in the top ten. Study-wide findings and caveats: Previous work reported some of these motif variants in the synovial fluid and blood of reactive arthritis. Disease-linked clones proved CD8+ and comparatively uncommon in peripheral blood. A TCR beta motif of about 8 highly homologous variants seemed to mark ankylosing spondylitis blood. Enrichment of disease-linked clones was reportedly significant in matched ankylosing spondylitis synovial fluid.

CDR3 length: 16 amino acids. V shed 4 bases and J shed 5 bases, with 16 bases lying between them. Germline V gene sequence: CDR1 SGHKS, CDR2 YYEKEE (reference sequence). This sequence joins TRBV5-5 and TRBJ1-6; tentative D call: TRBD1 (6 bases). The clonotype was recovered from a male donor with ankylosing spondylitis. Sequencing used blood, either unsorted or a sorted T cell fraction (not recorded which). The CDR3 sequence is CASSQRAGADNSPLHF. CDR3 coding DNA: TGTGCCAGCAGCCAAAGGGCGGGGGCCGATAATTCACCCCTCCACTTT.